Listed below are T cell receptor beta chains from one sample, sequenced in a study of a mutant IDH1 vaccine in newly diagnosed glioma. These TCRs are of unknown antigen specificity. Method: immunoSEQ multiplex PCR; TCRdb's copy keeps in-frame clones and lacks some. Altogether 40,000 to 45,000 clones are present, around 86% being singletons, with the ten largest covering 4.5% to 5.5%. Sequencing used PBMCs, obtained from a glioma patient whose treatment included an IDH1 peptide vaccine. The receptor source for this set is a middle-aged woman with glioma. Some clones in this sample may be carry-over from other donors' samples. The CDR3 runs from the conserved cysteine through the conserved F or W. The order of the fields is clone size, D gene, J gene, V gene, CDR3 protein, CDR3 DNA. A D gene is named only where the DNA matches it firmly. Size tells how often a clone was seen (once, few, many) or the class of an expanded clone, and some rows leave it out.

>NA|TRBD2|TRBJ2-7|TRBV11-2
CASSVVSGGREQYF
TGTGCCAGCAGCGTAGTATCGGGGGGGCGCGAGCAGTACTTC
>NA|TRBD2|TRBJ2-5|TRBV7-3
CASSPLGGRETQYF
TGTGCCAGCAGCCCCCTCGGGGGGAGAGAGACCCAGTACTTC
>NA|NA|TRBJ1-4|TRBV9
CASSVEDWATNEKLFF
TGTGCCAGCAGCGTAGAGGACTGGGCGACTAATGAAAAACTGTTTTTT
>NA|TRBD1|TRBJ1-4|TRBV7-8
CASSLYRGRRLANEKLFF
TGTGCCAGCAGCTTGTACAGGGGGCGCCGATTGGCTAATGAAAAACTGTTTTTT
>few|TRBD1|TRBJ2-7|TRBV5-6
CASTSTGTVIYEQYF
TGTGCCAGCACCTCCACCGGGACAGTCATCTACGAGCAGTACTTC
>NA|TRBD2|TRBJ2-7|TRBV6-5
CASMGREGAYEQYF
TGTGCCAGCATGGGGCGGGAGGGGGCTTACGAGCAGTACTTC
>NA|NA|TRBJ2-5|TRBV5-4
CASSLADETQYF
TGTGCCAGCAGCTTGGCGGATGAGACCCAGTACTTC
>once|NA|TRBJ2-7|TRBV7-2
CASSLVRRESYEQYF
TGTGCCAGCAGCTTAGTTCGGCGGGAAAGCTACGAGCAGTACTTC
>NA|NA|TRBJ1-4|TRBV25-1
CASTHLDSAPEEKLFF
TGTGCCAGCACCCACCTAGACAGTGCTCCCGAGGAAAAACTGTTTTTT
>NA|TRBD1|TRBJ1-1|TRBV7-2
CASSLGTGSGTEAFF
TGTGCCAGCAGCTTAGGGACAGGGTCGGGGACTGAAGCTTTCTTT
>few|NA|TRBJ1-1|TRBV15
CATSIGRYGEAFF
TGTGCCACCAGCATCGGGCGGTATGGTGAAGCTTTCTTT
>NA|NA|TRBJ1-2|TRBV9
CASSVLAPRDGYTF
TGTGCCAGCAGCGTCCTGGCGCCCCGGGATGGCTACACCTTC
>NA|TRBD1|TRBJ1-4|TRBV2
CASRDPGQGSEKLFF
TGTGCCAGCAGAGATCCGGGACAGGGAAGCGAAAAACTGTTTTTT
>NA|TRBD1|TRBJ1-4|TRBV18
CASSPDRVSREKLFF
TGTGCCAGCTCACCAGACAGGGTTTCAAGGGAAAAACTGTTTTTT
>NA|TRBD1|TRBJ1-2|TRBV5-1
CASNPRTGDYGYTF
TGCGCCAGCAACCCTCGGACAGGGGACTATGGCTACACCTTC
>NA|TRBD1|TRBJ1-1|TRBV7-2
CASSLRTGVNTEAFF
TGTGCCAGCAGCCTGAGGACAGGGGTGAACACTGAAGCTTTCTTT
>NA|NA|TRBJ2-6|TRBV7-9
CASSVGDSGANVLTF
TGTGCCAGCAGTGTCGGAGACTCTGGGGCCAACGTCCTGACTTTC
>NA|NA|TRBJ2-3|TRBV4-1
CASSQGLDTQYF
TGCGCCAGCAGCCAAGGGTTGGATACGCAGTATTTT
>NA|NA|TRBJ2-5|TRBV27
CASSAGLWGETQYF
TGTGCCAGCAGTGCGGGACTCTGGGGGGAGACCCAGTACTTC
>NA|NA|TRBJ2-3|TRBV11-2
CASSPNSGNTDTQYF
TGTGCCAGCAGCCCTAATAGCGGAAACACAGATACGCAGTATTTT
>NA|NA|TRBJ2-2|TRBV7-3
CASSSNWPIAGELFF
TGTGCCAGCAGCTCTAATTGGCCTATCGCCGGGGAGCTGTTTTTT
>NA|NA|TRBJ1-2|TRBV5-1
CASSLNREKDGYTF
TGCGCCAGCAGCTTAAACAGGGAGAAGGATGGCTACACCTTC
>few|NA|TRBJ2-3|TRBV6-4
CASSRQGGGTDTQYF
TGTGCCAGCAGTCGACAGGGAGGGGGCACAGATACGCAGTATTTT
>NA|TRBD1|TRBJ1-6|TRBV9
CASSAEDRWRSPLHF
TGTGCCAGCAGCGCCGAGGACAGGTGGAGGTCACCCCTCCACTTT
>NA|NA|TRBJ1-5|TRBV4-3
CASSPTPRGGNQPQHF
TGCGCCAGCAGCCCCACTCCGAGGGGAGGCAATCAGCCCCAGCATTTT
>NA|NA|TRBJ1-1|TRBV7-8
CASSLARSGGRITEAFF
TGTGCCAGCAGCTTGGCAAGGTCGGGGGGCAGGATCACTGAAGCTTTCTTT
>NA|NA|TRBJ2-1|TRBV9
CASSVGLTNEQFF
TGTGCCAGCAGCGTAGGACTAACAAATGAGCAGTTCTTC
>NA|NA|TRBJ1-5|TRBV19
CASSVDSFGWSNQPQHF
TGTGCCAGTAGTGTGGACAGCTTTGGATGGAGCAATCAGCCCCAGCATTTT
>NA|NA|TRBJ1-2|TRBV11-2
CASSLVRQGGGYTF
TGTGCCAGCAGCTTAGTACGGCAGGGAGGTGGCTACACCTTC
>NA|NA|TRBJ1-5|TRBV15
CATSRHNQPQHF
TGTGCCACCAGCAGGCATAATCAGCCCCAGCATTTT
>NA|NA|TRBJ1-3|TRBV4-2
CASSQELNFPGNTIYF
TGTGCCAGCAGCCAAGAGTTGAACTTCCCTGGAAACACCATATATTTT
>NA|NA|TRBJ2-1|TRBV7-2
CASSRDRHEQFF
TGTGCCAGCAGCCGTGACCGACATGAGCAGTTCTTC
>NA|TRBD1|TRBJ2-2|TRBV6-6
CASSYGTVIGELFF
TGTGCCAGCAGTTACGGGACAGTTATCGGGGAGCTGTTTTTT
>NA|NA|TRBJ2-1|TRBV7-8
CASSLGRRAGAYNEQFF
TGTGCCAGCAGCTTAGGGCGCAGGGCAGGGGCCTACAATGAGCAGTTCTTC
>NA|NA|TRBJ1-4|TRBV5-4
CASRKGGDATNEKLFF
TGTGCCAGCAGGAAGGGGGGGGACGCAACTAATGAAAAACTGTTTTTT
>NA|TRBD1|TRBJ2-7|TRBV9
CASSAGTGALYEQYF
TGTGCCAGCAGCGCTGGGACAGGCGCCCTCTACGAGCAGTACTTC
>few|NA|TRBJ1-2|TRBV4-3
CASSQDPAGGREYGYTF
TGCGCCAGCAGCCAAGATCCAGCGGGGGGCAGGGAGTATGGCTACACCTTC
>NA|NA|TRBJ1-1|TRBV7-9
CASSSWDSFTEAFF
TGTGCCAGCAGCTCGTGGGACTCCTTCACTGAAGCTTTCTTT
>NA|NA|TRBJ2-3|TRBV7-2
CASSLAGASTDTQYF
TGTGCCAGCAGCTTAGCGGGGGCTAGCACAGATACGCAGTATTTT
>medium-sized|TRBD2|TRBJ2-1|TRBV5-6
CASSLGFRLAGGTEQFF
TGTGCCAGCAGCTTAGGATTTAGGCTAGCGGGGGGGACTGAGCAGTTCTTC
>NA|NA|TRBJ2-3|TRBV5-4
CASSLAGTPSTDTQYF
TGTGCCAGCAGCTTGGCCGGAACACCTAGCACAGATACGCAGTATTTT
>NA|NA|TRBJ1-1|TRBV6-6
CASSYQGMDTEAFF
TGTGCCAGCAGTTACCAGGGGATGGACACTGAAGCTTTCTTT